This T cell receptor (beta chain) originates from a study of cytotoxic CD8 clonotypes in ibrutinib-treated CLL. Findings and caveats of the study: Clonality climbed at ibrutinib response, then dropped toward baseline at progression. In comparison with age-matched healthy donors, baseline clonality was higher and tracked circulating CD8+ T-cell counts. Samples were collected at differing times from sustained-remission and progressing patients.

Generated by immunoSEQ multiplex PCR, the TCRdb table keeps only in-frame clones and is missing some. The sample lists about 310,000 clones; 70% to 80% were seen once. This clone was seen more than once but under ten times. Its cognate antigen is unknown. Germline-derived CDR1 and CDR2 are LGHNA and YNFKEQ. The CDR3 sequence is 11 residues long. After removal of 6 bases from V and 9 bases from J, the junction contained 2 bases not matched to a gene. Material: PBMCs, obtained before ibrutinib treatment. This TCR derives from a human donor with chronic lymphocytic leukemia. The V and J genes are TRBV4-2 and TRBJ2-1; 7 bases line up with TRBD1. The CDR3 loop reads CASRQGTEQFF. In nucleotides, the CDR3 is TGTGCCAGCAGACAGGGGACTGAGCAGTTCTTC.